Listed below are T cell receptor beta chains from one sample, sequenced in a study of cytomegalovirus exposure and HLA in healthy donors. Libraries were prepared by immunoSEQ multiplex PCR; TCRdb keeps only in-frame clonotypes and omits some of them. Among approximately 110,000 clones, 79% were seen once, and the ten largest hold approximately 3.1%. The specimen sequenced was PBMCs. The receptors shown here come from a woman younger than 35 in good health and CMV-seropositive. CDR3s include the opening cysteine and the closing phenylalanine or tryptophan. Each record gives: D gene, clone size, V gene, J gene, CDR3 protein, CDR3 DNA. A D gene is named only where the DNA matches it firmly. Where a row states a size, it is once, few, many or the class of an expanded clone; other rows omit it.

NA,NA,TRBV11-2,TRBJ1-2,CASSLAGGNGYTF,TGTGCCAGCAGCTTAGCGGGGGGGAATGGCTACACCTTC
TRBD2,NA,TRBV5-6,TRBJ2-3,CASSLVAGVTDTQYF,TGTGCCAGCAGCTTGGTTGCGGGAGTCACAGATACGCAGTATTTT
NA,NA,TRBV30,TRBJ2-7,CAWSPLYEQYF,TGTGCCTGGAGTCCCTTATACGAGCAGTACTTC
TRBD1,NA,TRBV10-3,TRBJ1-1,CAIAPTGLNTEAFF,TGTGCCATTGCGCCGACAGGGTTGAACACTGAAGCTTTCTTT
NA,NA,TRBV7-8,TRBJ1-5,CASSLARGGNQPQHF,TGTGCCAGCAGCTTAGCGCGGGGGGGCAATCAGCCCCAGCATTTT
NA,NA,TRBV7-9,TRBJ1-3,CASSGGNTIYF,TGTGCCAGCAGTGGGGGGAACACCATATATTTT
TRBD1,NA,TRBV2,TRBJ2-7,CASSGPGGYYEQYF,TGTGCCAGCAGTGGGCCAGGGGGTTACTACGAGCAGTACTTC
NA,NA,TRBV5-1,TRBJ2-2,CASSLGDWNTGELFF,TGCGCCAGCAGCTTGGGGGACTGGAACACCGGGGAGCTGTTTTTT
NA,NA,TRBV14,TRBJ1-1,CASSPLGVRTEAFF,TGTGCCAGCAGTCCCCTGGGAGTAAGGACTGAAGCTTTCTTT
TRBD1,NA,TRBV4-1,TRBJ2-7,CASSPQPGQATYEQYF,TGCGCCAGCAGCCCTCAACCGGGACAGGCTACCTACGAGCAGTACTTC
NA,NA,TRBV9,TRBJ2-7,CASSVGGGTYEQYF,TGTGCCAGCAGCGTAGGAGGAGGAACCTACGAGCAGTACTTC
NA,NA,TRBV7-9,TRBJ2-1,CASTPDYYNEQFF,TGTGCCAGCACCCCGGACTACTACAATGAGCAGTTCTTC
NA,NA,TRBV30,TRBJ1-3,CAWIQTRNTIYF,TGTGCCTGGATACAGACCCGGAACACCATATATTTT
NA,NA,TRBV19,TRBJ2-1,CASSTVPGYNEQFF,TGTGCCAGTAGTACCGTCCCGGGCTACAATGAGCAGTTCTTC
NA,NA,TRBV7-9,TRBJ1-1,CASNPGLYTEAFF,TGTGCCAGCAACCCCGGGTTATACACTGAAGCTTTCTTT
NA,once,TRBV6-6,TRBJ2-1,CASSTGTSPGEQFF,TGTGCCAGCAGTACCGGGACTTCCCCCGGTGAGCAGTTCTTC
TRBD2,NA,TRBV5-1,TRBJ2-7,CASSFIAGATYEQYF,TGCGCCAGCAGCTTTATAGCGGGAGCAACCTACGAGCAGTACTTC
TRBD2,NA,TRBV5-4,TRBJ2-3,CASSMWTSGGGNTQYF,TGTGCCAGCAGCATGTGGACTAGCGGGGGCGGAAATACGCAGTATTTT
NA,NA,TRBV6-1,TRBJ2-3,CASSQGPDTQYF,TGTGCCAGCAGTCAGGGTCCAGATACGCAGTATTTT
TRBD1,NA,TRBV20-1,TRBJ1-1,CSASIRGQAFF,TGCAGTGCTAGTATCAGGGGGCAAGCTTTCTTT
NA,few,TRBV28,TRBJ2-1,CASSEASRNEQFF,TGTGCCAGCAGTGAAGCGAGTAGAAATGAGCAGTTCTTC
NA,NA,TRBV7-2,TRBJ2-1,CASSLAGGGSYNEQFF,TGTGCCAGCAGCTTAGCGGGAGGGGGCTCCTACAATGAGCAGTTCTTC
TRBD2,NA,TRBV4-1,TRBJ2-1,CASSQVSAGHEQFF,TGCGCCAGCAGCCAAGTCTCAGCGGGACATGAGCAGTTCTTC
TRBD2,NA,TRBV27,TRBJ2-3,CASSLGGIRTDTQYF,TGTGCCAGCAGTTTGGGGGGGATCCGCACAGATACGCAGTATTTT
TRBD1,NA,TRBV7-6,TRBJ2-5,CASSRDSQETQYF,TGTGCCAGCAGCCGGGACAGCCAAGAGACCCAGTACTTC
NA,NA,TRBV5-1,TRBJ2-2,CASSRSGESTGELFF,TGCGCCAGCAGCAGGTCGGGGGAAAGCACCGGGGAGCTGTTTTTT
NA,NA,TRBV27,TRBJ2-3,CASSLQGGDTQYF,TGTGCCAGCAGTTTACAGGGAGGAGATACGCAGTATTTT
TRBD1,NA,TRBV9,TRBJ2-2,CASNRAGGFAGELFF,TGTGCCAGTAACCGGGCAGGGGGTTTCGCCGGGGAGCTGTTTTTT
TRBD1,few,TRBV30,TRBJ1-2,CAWAQGANGYTF,TGTGCCTGGGCACAGGGGGCGAACGGCTACACCTTC
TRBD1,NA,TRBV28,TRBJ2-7,CASSTTGTAFFVGYF,TGTGCCAGCAGTACAACCGGGACAGCGTTTTTTGTGGGGTACTTC
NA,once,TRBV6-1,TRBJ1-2,CASSEGGHGYTF,TGTGCCAGCAGTGAAGGGGGGCATGGCTACACCTTC
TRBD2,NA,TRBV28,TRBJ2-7,CASSPLAGLPYEQYF,TGTGCCAGCAGTCCGTTAGCGGGGCTGCCCTACGAGCAGTACTTC
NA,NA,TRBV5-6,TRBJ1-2,CASSYNLHRENYGYTF,TGTGCCAGCAGCTATAACTTGCACAGGGAGAACTATGGCTACACCTTC
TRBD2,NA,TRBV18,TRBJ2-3,CASSAGGLGDTQYF,TGTGCCAGCTCCGCGGGAGGTCTTGGAGATACGCAGTATTTT
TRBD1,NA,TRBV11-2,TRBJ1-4,CASSQGTAATNEKLFF,TGTGCCAGCAGCCAGGGGACAGCTGCAACTAATGAAAAACTGTTTTTT
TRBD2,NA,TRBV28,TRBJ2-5,CASSSLAGQETQYF,TGTGCCAGCAGTTCGCTAGCGGGACAAGAGACCCAGTACTTC
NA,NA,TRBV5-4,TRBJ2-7,CASSSVGLSSYEQYF,TGTGCCAGCAGCAGTGTGGGGCTTAGCTCCTACGAGCAGTACTTC
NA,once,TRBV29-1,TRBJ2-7,CSAPTGPYEQYF,TGCAGCGCACCGACAGGTCCCTACGAGCAGTACTTC
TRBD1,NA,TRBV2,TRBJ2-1,CARSGGLYNEQFF,TGTGCCAGGTCAGGGGGCCTCTACAATGAGCAGTTCTTC
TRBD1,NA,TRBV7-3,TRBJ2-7,CASSPNRGGEQYF,TGTGCCAGCAGCCCCAACAGGGGTGGAGAGCAGTACTTC